This is a list of T cell receptor beta chains from one sample in a study of OX40 agonist ivuxolimab in advanced cancers. Measured with immunoSEQ multiplex PCR; TCRdb has only the in-frame clones, and not every one. The table shows tens of thousands of clones, with around 81% occurring only once. The starting material was CD4+ or CD8+ T cells sorted from blood, obtained in a trial of the OX40 agonist ivuxolimab. Receptor source: an adult with an advanced solid tumor such as melanoma, head and neck, liver or kidney cancer. CDR3s include the opening cysteine and the closing phenylalanine or tryptophan. D genes are given only for firm matches. A clone size is listed for some rows: how often the clone was seen (once, few, many), or a class if it is expanded.

-,TRBV30,-,TRBJ1-2,TGTGCCTGGAGTGTCGAACGCCGGGGGGGCGGTGGCTACACCTTC,CAWSVERRGGGGYTF
few,TRBV30,-,TRBJ1-1,TGTGCCTGGAGTGTACAAGTAAACACTGAAGCTTTCTTT,CAWSVQVNTEAFF
once,TRBV4-1,-,TRBJ2-1,TGCGCCAGCAGCCAAGAGTGGGGAACACGTGAGCAGTTCTTC,CASSQEWGTREQFF
-,TRBV4-1,-,TRBJ2-1,TGCGCCAGCAGCCAAGAATCAGCAACGCCGAGAGGGCAGTTCTTC,CASSQESATPRGQFF
-,TRBV7-3,TRBD1,TRBJ2-2,TGTGCCAGCAGCCCCCGGACAGGGTATAGCGGGGAGCTGTTTTTT,CASSPRTGYSGELFF
-,TRBV5-1,-,TRBJ2-5,TGCGCCAGCAGCTCCCTCGGCGGGCAAGAGACCCAGTACTTC,CASSSLGGQETQYF
-,TRBV7-2,-,TRBJ2-1,TGTGCCAGCAGCTTAAGTCCGACTTCCCGCCAGGTCTTC,CASSLSPTSRQVF
-,TRBV27,-,TRBJ2-5,TGTGCCAGCAGTCCCTTCGGACCCTCCATAGAGACCCAGTACTTC,CASSPFGPSIETQYF
-,TRBV4-2,-,TRBJ1-1,TGTGCCAGCAGCCAAGATTTCGGCAGGGAGACCGGTGAAGCTTTCTTT,CASSQDFGRETGEAFF
-,TRBV19,TRBD1,TRBJ1-2,TGTGCCAGTAGTACACAGGGGGCGAATGGCTACACCTTC,CASSTQGANGYTF
-,TRBV11-3,-,TRBJ1-1,TGTGCCAGCAGCTTAGGGTGGGGGGCTGAAGCTTTCTTT,CASSLGWGAEAFF
-,TRBV2,-,TRBJ1-3,TGTGCCAGCAGATCGACAGGATCCTCTGGAAACACCATATATTTT,CASRSTGSSGNTIYF
once,TRBV5-1,-,TRBJ2-4,TGCGCCAGCAGCTTAGAGACAGACTATCTTGCCAAAAACATTCAGTACTTC,CASSLETDYLAKNIQYF
-,TRBV5-1,-,TRBJ1-6,TGCGCCAGCAGCTTGTCCGGGGGCGGTAATTCACCCCTCCACTTT,CASSLSGGGNSPLHF
-,TRBV30,TRBD2,TRBJ2-7,TGTGCCTGGAGCTCATCCTTACTAGCGGACTCCTACGAGCAGTACTTC,CAWSSSLLADSYEQYF
-,TRBV9,TRBD1,TRBJ1-2,TGTGCCAGCAGCGTAGGAGGTCGGGACAGGGGCAATGGCTACACCTTC,CASSVGGRDRGNGYTF
-,TRBV19,-,TRBJ1-5,TGTGCCAGTTCTGCGGATAGCAATCAGCCCCAGCATTTT,CASSADSNQPQHF
few,TRBV9,-,TRBJ1-1,TGTGCCAGCAGCGGCCGGCCCGGGGGCGCGGGTCAGAACACTGAAGCTTTCTTT,CASSGRPGGAGQNTEAFF
-,TRBV7-6,-,TRBJ2-7,TGTGCCAGCAGCTTTGGCGGGACGCCCTCCTACGAGCAGTACTTC,CASSFGGTPSYEQYF
-,TRBV7-3,-,TRBJ2-2,TGTGCCAGCAGCTTAATTTCGGGTTACGCCGGGGAGCTGTTTTTT,CASSLISGYAGELFF
-,TRBV2,-,TRBJ1-6,TGTGCCAGCAGTGAGCGAGGGGATAATTCACCCCTCCACTTT,CASSERGDNSPLHF
-,TRBV5-4,-,TRBJ2-7,TGTGCCAGCAGCAAGAGTGGGGGGTCGCACACCTACGAGCAGTACTTC,CASSKSGGSHTYEQYF
-,TRBV7-8,TRBD2,TRBJ2-7,TGTGCCAGCAGCTTAATAGTGCTAGCGGGGGCCTACGAGCAGTACTTC,CASSLIVLAGAYEQYF
-,TRBV18,-,TRBJ1-2,TGTGCCAGCTCACCGAGGGACATTAACTATGGCTACACCTTC,CASSPRDINYGYTF
-,TRBV30,-,TRBJ1-6,TGTGCCTGGAAGGGACTCCTTGGTAGCTCCTATAATTCACCCCTCCACTTT,CAWKGLLGSSYNSPLHF
-,TRBV30,-,TRBJ1-5,TGTGCCTGGAGTCCAGGAATAGGTGACCAGCCCCAGCATTTT,CAWSPGIGDQPQHF
once,TRBV6-6,TRBD2,TRBJ2-2,TGTGCCAGCAATATAGCGGGAGGGAACACCGGGGAGCTGTTTTTT,CASNIAGGNTGELFF
-,TRBV20-1,-,TRBJ2-5,TGCAGTGCTACCCACCAAGAGACCCAGTACTTC,CSATHQETQYF
-,TRBV4-2,-,TRBJ1-2,TGTGCCAGCAGCCAAGCGGGGGGGCAGGGCGTCAACTATGGCTACACCTTC,CASSQAGGQGVNYGYTF
-,TRBV30,-,TRBJ1-1,TGTGCCTGGACCCGGTTTGGGGGATACACTGAAGCTTTCTTT,CAWTRFGGYTEAFF
-,TRBV15,TRBD1,TRBJ2-1,TGTGCCACCAGCAGACAGGGGGCGAATGAGCAGTTCTTC,CATSRQGANEQFF
-,TRBV7-9,-,TRBJ2-2,TGTGCCAGCAGCCTCCTTCAGGGGGAGCTGTTTTTT,CASSLLQGELFF
few,TRBV19,-,TRBJ1-5,TGTGCCAGTAGTCGGGGGTTAAGCAATCAGCCCCAGCATTTT,CASSRGLSNQPQHF
-,TRBV4-1,-,TRBJ1-3,TGCGCCAGCACCGCCTTAGGGCGCTCTGGAAACACCATATATTTT,CASTALGRSGNTIYF
-,TRBV27,-,TRBJ1-3,TGTGCCAGCAGTCCTTACCCAAAGGACGGATACTCTGGAAACACCATATATTTT,CASSPYPKDGYSGNTIYF
once,TRBV28,TRBD1,TRBJ1-4,TGTGCCAGCAGTTCCGGGGGGCAGGGGGGTGAAAAACTGTTTTTT,CASSSGGQGGEKLFF
-,TRBV5-1,-,TRBJ1-2,TGCGCCAGCAGCTTGACGGGGGCGACAGGTGGCTACACCTTC,CASSLTGATGGYTF
-,TRBV6-5,-,TRBJ1-2,TGTGCCAGCAGCCCATTTATGTCGGGGGCTGGCTACACCTTC,CASSPFMSGAGYTF
-,TRBV5-1,-,TRBJ2-2,TGCGCCAGCAGCTTGGAGGGCTCGATTACCGGGGAGCTGTTTTTT,CASSLEGSITGELFF
-,TRBV4-3,-,TRBJ1-2,TGCGCCAGCAGCCAAGTGAAACAGGGTTCCTATGGCTACACCTTC,CASSQVKQGSYGYTF
-,TRBV7-3,TRBD1,TRBJ2-5,TGTGCCAGCAGCCCGGACAGGGGCCAAGAGACCCAGTACTTC,CASSPDRGQETQYF
-,TRBV5-1,-,TRBJ1-5,TGCGCCAGCAGCTTGGGGTCTGGGGATCAGCCCCAGCATTTT,CASSLGSGDQPQHF
-,TRBV7-9,-,TRBJ2-7,TGTGCCAGCAGCTTCCAGGGGAGGGGGTACGAGCAGTACTTC,CASSFQGRGYEQYF
-,TRBV20-1,-,TRBJ1-2,TGCAGTGCTAGCTCCAGGGGCTACACCTTC,CSASSRGYTF
-,TRBV7-6,-,TRBJ2-7,TGTGCCAGCAGCCGCACCGGAAGCGACCAAACCTACGAGCAGTACTTC,CASSRTGSDQTYEQYF
-,TRBV7-3,-,TRBJ2-1,TGTGCCAGCAGCTTAATGGCGGTAAGGGGACATGAGCAGTTCTTC,CASSLMAVRGHEQFF
-,TRBV7-8,TRBD1,TRBJ1-5,TGTGCCAGCAGCTTAGGCTCCAGGGGGGAGGCTCAGCCCCAGCATTTT,CASSLGSRGEAQPQHF
-,TRBV5-1,TRBD1,TRBJ2-3,TGCGCCAGCAGCACCCAGACAGGGTGGGCAGATACGCAGTATTTT,CASSTQTGWADTQYF
-,TRBV5-1,-,TRBJ2-2,TGCGCCAGCAGCTTGGCGGGTACGGTGGCCGGGGAGCTGTTTTTT,CASSLAGTVAGELFF
-,TRBV7-3,TRBD1,TRBJ2-2,TGTGCCAGCAGGTCCCTACCGGGACAGGGGGCCGCACCCGGGGAGCTGTTTTTT,CASRSLPGQGAAPGELFF
-,TRBV7-6,-,TRBJ2-7,TGTGCCAGCAGCTTGGGGTTTAGGTACGAGCAGTACTTC,CASSLGFRYEQYF
-,TRBV6-5,-,TRBJ2-5,TGTGCCAGCAGTGGGTATGGGGGAGTGGGAAAGACCCAGTACTTC,CASSGYGGVGKTQYF
-,TRBV18,TRBD2,TRBJ2-1,TGTGCCAGCTCACCGCTAGCGGGAGGGCTACAGGGTGAGCAGTTCTTC,CASSPLAGGLQGEQFF
few,TRBV27,TRBD1,TRBJ1-6,TGTGCCAGCAGTGAGATAGAGACAGGGATAAAGTCACCCCTCCACTTT,CASSEIETGIKSPLHF
-,TRBV30,TRBD2,TRBJ2-7,TGTGCCTGGAACGGAGCGGGGGGGCTCTACGAGCAGTACTTC,CAWNGAGGLYEQYF